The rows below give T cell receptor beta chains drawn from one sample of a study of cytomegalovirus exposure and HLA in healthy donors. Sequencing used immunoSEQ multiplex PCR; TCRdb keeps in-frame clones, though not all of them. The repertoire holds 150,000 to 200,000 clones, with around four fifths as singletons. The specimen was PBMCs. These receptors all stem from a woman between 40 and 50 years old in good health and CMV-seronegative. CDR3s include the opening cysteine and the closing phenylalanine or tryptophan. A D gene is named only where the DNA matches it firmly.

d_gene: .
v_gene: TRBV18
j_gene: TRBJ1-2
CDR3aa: CASSQGNYGYTF

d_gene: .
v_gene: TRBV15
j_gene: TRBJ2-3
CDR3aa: CASASSTADTQYF

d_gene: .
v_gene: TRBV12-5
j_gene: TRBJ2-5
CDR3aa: CASGFRGSETQYF

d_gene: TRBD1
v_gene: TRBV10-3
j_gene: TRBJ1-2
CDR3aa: CAISESRQGEDYGYTF

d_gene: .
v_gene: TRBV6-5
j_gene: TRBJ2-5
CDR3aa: CASSYTGSETQYF

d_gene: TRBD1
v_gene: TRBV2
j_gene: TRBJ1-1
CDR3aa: CASGMGQMNTEAFF

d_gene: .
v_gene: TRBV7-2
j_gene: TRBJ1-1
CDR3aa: CASRTYLREGTEAFF

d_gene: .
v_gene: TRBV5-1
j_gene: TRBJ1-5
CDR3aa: CASSIEGQQPQHF

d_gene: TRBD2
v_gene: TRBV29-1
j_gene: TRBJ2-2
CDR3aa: CSVTSGRGTGELFF

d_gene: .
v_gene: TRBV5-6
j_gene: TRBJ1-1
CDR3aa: CASSLPVSEAFF

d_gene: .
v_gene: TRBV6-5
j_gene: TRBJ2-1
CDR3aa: CASSGSYNEQFF

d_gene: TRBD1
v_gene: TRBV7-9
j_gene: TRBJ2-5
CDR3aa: CSSSSGTGVVTQYF

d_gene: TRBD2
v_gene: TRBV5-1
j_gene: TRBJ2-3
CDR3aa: CASSSLGAGVPGDTQYF

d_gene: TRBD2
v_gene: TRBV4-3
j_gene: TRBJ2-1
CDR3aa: CASSPRLSRRAGGPGNEQFF